The sequence of this T cell receptor beta chain was determined in a study of CD8+CD57+ T cells in acquired aplastic anemia. Study-wide background: Mean yield of DNA from sorted CD4+ and CD8+ cells was 3 to 3.5 ug. Study-wide findings and caveats: Sharing between patients and controls was observed for twenty-nine CD8+ CDR3 sequences. Patients and healthy controls showed no significant CD8+ Simpson's diversity difference.

Trimming took off 4 bases at V and 2 bases at J, with 11 bases between the two ends. The CDR3 spans 13 residues. Germline CDR1 and CDR2: SQVTM and ANQGSEA. The template used for profiling TCR beta VDJ and CDR3 was genomic DNA. Via MiXCR, TCRdb re-called the reads, giving one row per CDR3 protein. The table lists around 250,000 distinct CDR3 sequences, 55% to 60% of them singletons. Turning to this clonotype: Its cognate antigen is unknown.

This chain joins TRBV29-1 and TRBJ1-1; D ambiguous. The TCR sequence derives from a human donor with severe aplastic anemia or a healthy control (not recorded which). The specimen sequenced was sorted CD4+, CD8+, or CD8+CD57+ T cells (not recorded which) from PBMCs. The CDR3 sequence is CSVGRTRNTEAFF. DNA of the CDR3: TGCAGCGTTGGGAGAACCCGAAACACTGAAGCTTTCTTT.